The 17 T cell receptor beta chains in this list originate from one sample, sequenced in a study of T cells in Graves' hyperthyroidism and ophthalmopathy. It was RNA transcripts that yielded the amplified TCR beta CDR3 regions. Using the HTBI primer set, a first-round RT-PCR was run on the TCR CDR3. Each CDR3 protein gets one entry after TCRdb re-called the multiplex PCR reads with MiXCR. The profile shows a few hundred thousand distinct CDR3 sequences, just over 14% of them singletons. The sample taken for sequencing was blood. These receptors were collected from a woman in her thirties or forties with Graves' hyperthyroidism that later progressed to Graves' ophthalmopathy.

This clonotype was counted at least ten times. The chain is built from TRBV15 and TRBJ2-7; no clear D gene. Trimming removed 1 base from V and 4 bases from J, with 11 bases in between. The CDR3 is 14 residues long. The V gene's germline CDR1 is LNHNV and CDR2 YYDKDF (reference sequence). The CDR3, as DNA: TGTGCCACCAGCAGAGGTGGTCAGAGATACGAGCAGTACTTC. Its protein is CATSRGGQRYEQYF.

This clonotype was counted many times. This chain links TRBV7-8 with TRBJ2-7; 7 nucleotides line up with TRBD2. The trim removed 1 base at V and 2 bases at J, leaving 2 bases unmatched. This CDR3 has 14 residues. CDR1 is SGHVS, CDR2 FQNEAQ, per germline. This CDR3 is CASSLVAGAYEQYF. CDR3 nucleotides: TGTGCCAGCAGCTTAGTGGCGGGAGCCTACGAGCAGTACTTC.

About this clonotype: A read error is possible here, since a much larger clone lies one base away. The rearrangement joins TRBV27 to TRBJ1-6, with TRBD1 matching 8 bases. Per the germline V gene, CDR1 is MNHEY and CDR2 is SMNVEV (reference sequence). CDR3 length equals 14 residues. The chain's CDR3 is CASSLTGARSPLRF. CDR3 bases: TGTGCCAGCAGTTTGACAGGGGCGCGGTCACCCCTCCGCTTT.

In its sample, this clonotype was seen many times. The chain has TRBV19 and TRBJ2-7; 7 bases match TRBD1. The CDR3 is made up of 13 amino acids. Trimming at V came to 2 bases and at J to 4 bases, leaving 2 bases not matched to a gene. Germline CDR1 is LNHDA and CDR2 is SQIVND (reference sequence). The chain's CDR3 is CASSIRQGYEQYF. In DNA form, the CDR3 reads TGTGCCAGTAGTATAAGACAGGGTTACGAGCAGTACTTC.

This clonotype was counted at least ten times. The J gene is TRBJ1-2, the V gene TRBV7-9; TRBD1 aligns across 9 bases. Looked up from germline, CDR1 is SEHNR and CDR2 is FQNEAQ (reference sequence). The V gene end was trimmed by 5 bases and the J gene end by 5 bases; junction bases not matched to a gene: 9. CDR3 length equals 15 residues. As DNA, the CDR3 is TGTGCCAGCAGCCCAAAACTCGGGACAGGGTATGGCTACACCTTC. Translation: CASSPKLGTGYGYTF.

Many counts were recorded for this clonotype. This chain joins TRBV13 and TRBJ2-3; 15 bases line up with TRBD2. The CDR3 length is 17 residues. V lost 4 bases to trimming and J lost 4 bases; unmatched junction nucleotides: 6. Germline assignment: CDR1 PRHDT and CDR2 FYEKMQ (reference sequence). CDR3 nucleotides: TGTGCCAGCAGCTCCGGACTAGCGGGAGGGCCCCCAGATACGCAGTATTTT. Translating it yields CASSSGLAGGPPDTQYF.

In this sample, this clonotype turned up a few times. The rearrangement links TRBV18 to TRBJ2-2; D perhaps matches TRBD1 (5 bases). Trimming stripped 3 bases from V and 7 bases from J, with 12 bases between. CDR1 is KGHSH and CDR2 is LQKENI in the germline V gene. The CDR3 consists of 14 residues. The CDR3 reads CASSPRQGVGELFF. The CDR3 DNA is TGTGCCAGCTCACCTCGCCAGGGTGTCGGGGAGCTGTTTTTT.

This clonotype has at least ten counts. V and J are TRBV7-9 and TRBJ1-3; 7 bases map to TRBD1. Germline assignment: CDR1 SEHNR and CDR2 FQNEAQ (reference sequence). This CDR3 has 17 residues. Trimming removed 3 bases from V and 0 bases from J; junction bases left unmatched: 8. Here the CDR3 DNA reads TGTGCCAGCAGCTTGCCCAGGGGGGAGATCTCTGGAAACACCATATATTTT. Its translation is CASSLPRGEISGNTIYF.

This clonotype occurred many times. The gene calls are TRBV27 and TRBJ2-1, with D tentatively TRBD2 (5 bases). This CDR3 is built from 15 residues. Trimming stripped 3 bases from V and 4 bases from J, with 13 bases between. Germline lookup yields CDR1 MNHEY and CDR2 SMNVEV (reference sequence). CDR3 DNA sequence: TGTGCCAGCAGTTTGGTCGACGGGAAGTACAATGAGCAGTTCTTC. It specifies CASSLVDGKYNEQFF.

The chain links TRBV6-6 to TRBJ2-7, with D possibly TRBD1 on 6 matching bases. The CDR3 is 17 amino acids. Germline values: CDR1 MNHNY, CDR2 SVGAGI (reference sequence). V shed 2 bases and J shed 7 bases, with 24 bases lying between them. Here the CDR3 reads CASSYKSLGQKMGEQYF. CDR3 bases: TGTGCCAGCAGTTACAAGAGTCTCGGACAGAAAATGGGGGAGCAGTACTTC.

Ten or more counts support this clonotype. The chain is built from TRBV10-3 and TRBJ2-7; TRBD2 is a possible D gene (6 bases). There are 12 residues in the CDR3. V dropped 3 bases and J dropped 7 bases, with 10 bases sitting between them. Germline V gene data show CDR1 as ENHRY and CDR2 as SYGVKD. The CDR3 protein is CAISDRGLEQYF. Here the CDR3 DNA reads TGTGCCATCAGTGACCGGGGGTTAGAGCAGTACTTC.

This clonotype was recorded at least ten times. V is TRBV11-2 and J is TRBJ2-2; 9 bases match TRBD2. From germline, CDR1 is SGHAT and CDR2 FQNNGV. V gave up 3 bases and J gave up 1 base; unmatched junction bases: 9. This CDR3 contains 18 residues. The chain's CDR3 is CASSFTTLTSGNTGELFF. CDR3 DNA sequence: TGTGCCAGCAGCTTCACCACTCTGACTAGCGGGAACACCGGGGAGCTGTTTTTT.

Points on this clonotype: A much larger clone sits a single nucleotide away, making a read error possible. The chain is built from TRBV6-1 and TRBJ2-2; D is possibly TRBD2 (6 bases). Per germline, CDR1 MNHNS and CDR2 SASEGT. This CDR3 region has 14 residues. CDR3 DNA sequence: TGTGCCATCCTTCTAGCGACGAACAGCGGGGAGCTGTTTTTT. It encodes CAILLATNSGELFF.

The table lists this clonotype with many counts. The genes are TRBV28 and TRBJ2-6; D is unclear. V lost 6 bases to trimming and J lost 5 bases, with 14 bases between them. CDR3 size: 15 residues. Per germline, CDR1 MDHEN and CDR2 SYDVKM. CDR3 DNA: TGTGCCAGCAGCTTGGGTTGGGGAAGGGCCAACGTCCTGACTTTC. Its translation: CASSLGWGRANVLTF.

This clonotype was seen ten or more times. The rearrangement uses TRBV5-1 and TRBJ2-1; D may be TRBD1 (5 bases). The CDR3 length is 16 residues. Trimming stripped 4 bases from V and 0 bases from J, with 14 bases between. CDR1 and CDR2 (germline): SGHRS, YFSETQ. CDR3 DNA: TGCGCCAGCAGCATAGGACACGCGAGCTCCTACAATGAGCAGTTCTTC. Its protein product is CASSIGHASSYNEQFF.

This clonotype was counted many times. The V and J genes are TRBV28 and TRBJ2-2; D might be TRBD1 (6 bases). V was trimmed by 5 bases and J by 2 bases, leaving 15 bases between them. The CDR3 is 16 residues long. Germline CDR1 reads MDHEN; CDR2 reads SYDVKM. The CDR3 here is CASSTPGRGNTGELFF. DNA for the CDR3: TGTGCCAGCAGTACCCCGGGCAGGGGCAACACCGGGGAGCTGTTTTTT.

In its sample, this clonotype was seen a few times. The V gene is TRBV6-1, the J gene TRBJ2-3; 8 bases are shared with TRBD1. Germline loops: CDR1 MNHNS, CDR2 SASEGT. The J segment lost 3 bases and the V segment lost 3 bases, leaving 5 bases of the junction unmatched. The CDR3 totals 15 residues. CDR3 sequence (DNA): TGTGCCAGCAGTGATGGACAGGGCGTGACAGATACGCAGTATTTT. Translated: CASSDGQGVTDTQYF.